The entry below gives a single TCR beta chain sequence along with its context. Its antigen is not known. With CCR7-negative CD45RA+ TemRA cells, CD45RO+ cells were combined in CD8 memory. The study ran the assay at deep level. Produced via immunoSEQ multiplex PCR; TCRdb's table is partial and in-frame only. The sample records some 700,000 clones, about 90% being singletons. These data originate in a study of shared clonotypes between healthy human individuals. Broader study findings: The study drew on few donors, limiting represented genetic and exposure-history diversity.

V gave up 8 bases and J gave up 5 bases; unmatched junction bases: 13. From germline, CDR1 is MGHDK and CDR2 SYGVNS. The CDR3 runs to 15 residues. This chain connects TRBV25-1 to TRBJ2-5; 8 bases are a match to TRBD2. The clonotype comes from a man between 18 and 29 years old in good health. Some clones in this sample may be carry-over from other donors' samples. Material for sequencing was memory CD8+ T cells from PBMCs. As to subset: CD45RO+ cells pooled with CCR7-negative TemRA cells. The DNA of the CDR3 is TGTGCCAGCCAACTAGCGGAGTACGGAGGGGAGACCCAGTACTTC. Translated, it gives CASQLAEYGGETQYF.